This is a list of T cell receptor beta chains from one sample in a study of a mutant IDH1 vaccine in newly diagnosed glioma. Here immunoSEQ multiplex PCR was the method, and the copy in TCRdb shows in-frame clones only, minus some. The sample has roughly 35,000 clones, 88% seen once. The sample in question was PBMCs, obtained from a glioma patient treated with radiotherapy, temozolomide or both. Source of these receptors: a woman in her 40s with glioma. The CDR3 runs from the conserved cysteine through the conserved F or W. Fields, in order: V gene, D gene, J gene, clone size, CDR3 length, CDR3 DNA, CDR3 protein. The D gene is left open where the match is weak. Clone sizes are given selectively: once, few, many, or a class where the clone is expanded.

>TRBV7-2|TRBD2|TRBJ2-5|-|14
TGTGCCAGCAAAAAGACTAGCGGGGAAGAGACCCAGTACTTC
CASKKTSGEETQYF
>TRBV18|TRBD1|TRBJ1-5|-|13
TGTGCCAGCTCGCCAGACAGGGATCAGCCCCAGCATTTT
CASSPDRDQPQHF
>TRBV25-1|-|TRBJ2-7|-|14
TGTGCCAGCAGTGGACCGGGCCAAAACTACGAGCAGTACTTC
CASSGPGQNYEQYF
>TRBV5-6|TRBD2|TRBJ2-7|-|14
TGTGCCAGCAGCTTGACGGGACTAGCGAACGAGCAGTACTTC
CASSLTGLANEQYF
>TRBV5-1|-|TRBJ1-4|-|15
TGCGCCAGCAGCACTTCAGGAGAAACTAATGAAAAACTGTTTTTT
CASSTSGETNEKLFF
>TRBV25-1|-|TRBJ1-5|-|14
TGTGCCAGCAGTGAATATACGGCTAATCAGCCCCAGCATTTT
CASSEYTANQPQHF
>TRBV30|TRBD2|TRBJ2-3|-|15
TGTGCCTGGAGTCCGACTAGCGGGAGTACAGATACGCAGTATTTT
CAWSPTSGSTDTQYF
>TRBV5-1|-|TRBJ1-2|-|13
TGCGCCAGCAGCTTGGGGAGTAACTATGGCTACACCTTC
CASSLGSNYGYTF
>TRBV7-9|-|TRBJ1-1|-|14
TGTGCCAGCAGCTTAGACTCCAGCCTCACTGAAGCTTTCTTT
CASSLDSSLTEAFF
>TRBV4-1|TRBD1|TRBJ1-2|-|18
TGCGCCAGCAGCCAAAGCTCAATTATCGGACAGGGCAACTATGGCTACACCTTC
CASSQSSIIGQGNYGYTF
>TRBV12-5|-|TRBJ2-3|-|13
TGTGCTAGTGGTTTGACCGGTACAGATACGCAGTATTTT
CASGLTGTDTQYF
>TRBV29-1|TRBD2|TRBJ2-1|-|14
TGCAGCGCCGCTACTAGCGGGAGGGCCGGAGAGCAGTTCTTC
CSAATSGRAGEQFF
>TRBV27|-|TRBJ1-5|-|16
TGTGCCAGCAGTCCTACTGGAACTCTCGACAATCAGCCCCAGCATTTT
CASSPTGTLDNQPQHF
>TRBV5-4|TRBD1|TRBJ1-5|-|13
TGTGCCAGCAGCCGGGGACAGAATCAGCCCCAGCATTTT
CASSRGQNQPQHF
>TRBV1|-|TRBJ1-5|-|17
TGCACCAGCAGCCCACCGTTCCATCCGGGTCCCAATCAGCCCCAGCATTTT
CTSSPPFHPGPNQPQHF
>TRBV9|TRBD2|TRBJ2-1|-|16
TGTGCCAGCAGAGGTCCGGTAGCGGGCCCCCACAATGAGCAGTTCTTC
CASRGPVAGPHNEQFF
>TRBV2|-|TRBJ2-7|-|19
TGTGCCAGCACAGAACATTCTAGTCCGAGAGGCGTAGATTCTTACGAGCAGTACTTC
CASTEHSSPRGVDSYEQYF
>TRBV25-1|-|TRBJ1-6|once|15
TGTGCCAGCAGGCTTCCGGGCTCCTATAATTCACCCCTCCACTTT
CASRLPGSYNSPLHF
>TRBV4-3|TRBD2|TRBJ2-3|once|17
TGCGCCAGCAGCCAAATCGTGACTAGCGGGGGTCCAGATACGCAGTATTTT
CASSQIVTSGGPDTQYF
>TRBV6-4|-|TRBJ2-2|few|15
TGTGCCAGCAGTGACTCGCCCCACGGAACCGGGGAGCTGTTTTTT
CASSDSPHGTGELFF
>TRBV4-2|TRBD2|TRBJ2-2|-|19
TGTGCCAGCAGCCAAGTACTAGCGGGGGGGCTTTCGAACACCGGGGAGCTGTTTTTT
CASSQVLAGGLSNTGELFF
>TRBV30|TRBD2|TRBJ2-2|-|13
TGTGCCTGGAGCTGGGGGGGCACCGGGGAGCTGTTTTTT
CAWSWGGTGELFF
>TRBV27|-|TRBJ1-1|-|15
TGTGCCAGCAGTGCTGGGTATACGGTGAATACTGAAGCTTTCTTT
CASSAGYTVNTEAFF
>TRBV6-5|TRBD2|TRBJ2-1|-|15
TGTGCCAGCAGTCCTTTGGGACTAGGGCCATATGAGCAGTTCTTC
CASSPLGLGPYEQFF
>TRBV2|TRBD2|TRBJ2-3|-|15
TGTGCCAGCAGTAGGACTAGCGGGGGTCGTGATACGCAGTATTTT
CASSRTSGGRDTQYF
>TRBV30|-|TRBJ2-1|few|15
TGTGCCTGGAGTGTACTCGGGCAGGATTACAATGAGCAGTTCTTC
CAWSVLGQDYNEQFF
>TRBV11-2|-|TRBJ2-7|-|13
TGTGCCAGCACTCCCGCCGGGTCGGGCGAGCAGTACTTC
CASTPAGSGEQYF
>TRBV2|-|TRBJ2-5|-|14
TGTGCCAGCAGTGATCGGAATTCCTGGGAGACCCAGTACTTC
CASSDRNSWETQYF
>TRBV30|-|TRBJ2-7|-|14
TGTGCCTGGAGTGTACCCCCCCAGCGGTACGAGCAGTACTTC
CAWSVPPQRYEQYF
>TRBV2|-|TRBJ1-4|-|12
TGTGCCAGCTTTAGGGTAGGGGAAAAACTGTTTTTT
CASFRVGEKLFF
>TRBV30|-|TRBJ2-5|-|15
TGTGCCTGGAGTGCATCAGGGCCATTCCAAGAGACCCAGTACTTC
CAWSASGPFQETQYF
>TRBV4-1|-|TRBJ1-1|few|17
TGCGCCAGCAGCCAAGAGAGAAGCGGGGTCTCGAATCTTGAAGCTTTCTTT
CASSQERSGVSNLEAFF
>TRBV2|TRBD2|TRBJ2-1|-|14
TGTGCCAGCAACCCGGGAGGCCTCTACAATGAGCAGTTCTTC
CASNPGGLYNEQFF
>TRBV10-3|-|TRBJ1-3|-|13
TGTGCCACCCTTAAAGAGCTCGGAAACACCATATATTTT
CATLKELGNTIYF
>TRBV10-3|TRBD2|TRBJ2-1|-|16
TGTGCCATCAGGCCGACTAGCGGGAGGGCCGGCAATGAGCAGTTCTTC
CAIRPTSGRAGNEQFF
>TRBV5-4|TRBD1|TRBJ2-5|-|15
TGTGCCAGCAGCTCGCCCGGGACAGGGGAAGAGACCCAGTACTTC
CASSSPGTGEETQYF
>TRBV11-2|-|TRBJ2-4|-|15
TGTGCCAGCAGCGCCACCGGGACGTCCCTAAACATTCAGTACTTC
CASSATGTSLNIQYF
>TRBV5-4|-|TRBJ1-4|-|15
TGTGCCAGCAGCTTGGCGGGAGGGAATCGCGAAAAACTGTTTTTT
CASSLAGGNREKLFF
>TRBV30|-|TRBJ2-7|-|16
TGTGCCTGGAGGCTTTACCGTCCGAAGACGACCTACGAGCAGTACTTC
CAWRLYRPKTTYEQYF
>TRBV5-1|TRBD2|TRBJ2-5|once|15
TGCGCCAGCAGCTTTAGCGGGAGTTCAGTGGAGACCCAGTACTTC
CASSFSGSSVETQYF
>TRBV5-1|TRBD2|TRBJ2-7|once|15
TGCGCCAGCAGCTTGGCTAGCGGGGTATCCTACGAGCAGTACTTC
CASSLASGVSYEQYF
>TRBV6-5|TRBD2|TRBJ2-7|-|13
TGTGCCACCCGGGAGGGCGGCTCCTACGAGCAGTACTTC
CATREGGSYEQYF
>TRBV19|-|TRBJ2-7|-|14
TGTGCCAGTAGTCAAGGTTCGGTTCTCTCCGAGCAGTACTTC
CASSQGSVLSEQYF
>TRBV5-1|-|TRBJ1-2|-|13
TGCGCCAGCAACTTCGACAGTAACTATGGCTACACCTTC
CASNFDSNYGYTF
>TRBV5-6|-|TRBJ1-4|-|14
TGTGCCAGCCGGATCTATGGGTCTAATGAAAAACTGTTTTTT
CASRIYGSNEKLFF